Presented here are 32 T cell receptor beta chains from one specimen sequenced in a study of early T cells in non-severe SARS-CoV-2 infection. TCRdb processed the 5' RACE reads anew with MiXCR; each CDR3 protein has one entry. The sample lists approximately 80,000 distinct CDR3 sequences, roughly 12% occurring once. Source: whole blood, taken at baseline. These receptors were obtained from an adult who was a healthcare worker with PCR-confirmed SARS-CoV-2 infection or an uninfected control (not recorded which).

Many counts were recorded for this clonotype. The chain joins TRBV3-1 to TRBJ2-7; 7 positions match TRBD1. The CDR3 runs to 14 residues. Germline lookup yields CDR1 LGHDT and CDR2 YNNKEL (reference sequence). With 4 bases clipped from V and 0 bases from J, the junction kept 3 bases outside the gene matches. As DNA, the CDR3 is TGTGCCAGCAGCCGACAGGGCAGCTCCTACGAGCAGTACTTC. Translating it yields CASSRQGSSYEQYF.

The chain joins TRBV12-3 or TRBV12-4 to TRBJ2-3; D unresolved. The CDR3 is made up of 15 amino acids. The V end was cut by 6 bases, the J end by 2 bases, with 15 bases between. The CDR3 reads CASSQRVSSTDTQYF. The CDR3 coding sequence is TGTGCCAGCAGCCAAAGGGTTTCCTCCACAGATACGCAGTATTTT.

At least ten counts were recorded for this clonotype. The CDR3 nucleotides read TGTGCCAGCAGTTATTCTTCAGGGGCCTTCTATGGCTACACCTTC. Its protein is CASSYSSGAFYGYTF. The V call is TRBV6-5, the J call TRBJ1-2, with D possibly matching TRBD1 (6 bases). From germline, CDR1 is MNHEY and CDR2 SVGAGI. The CDR3 is made up of 15 amino acids. With 3 bases removed from V and 4 bases from J, the gap between germline ends came to 15 bases.

This clonotype was seen many times. The rearrangement joins TRBV7-9 to TRBJ2-5; D ambiguous. V gave up 1 base and J gave up 5 bases, with 8 bases separating them. Germline V gene lookup returns CDR1 SEHNR and CDR2 FQNEAQ (reference sequence). CDR3 size: 13 residues. Written as DNA, the CDR3 is TGTGCCAGCAGCTTAGAGGCCATGGAGACCCAGTACTTC. This codes for CASSLEAMETQYF. Using reference TRBV7-9 and TRBJ2-5 for the parts outside the CDR3, the full variable domain is DTGVSQNPRHKITKRGQNVTFRCDPISEHNRLYWYRQTLGQGPEFLTYFQNEAQLEKSRLLSDRFSAERPKGSFSTLEIQRTEQGDSAMYLCASSLEAMETQYFGPGTRLLVL.

The sample holds many counts of this clonotype. J is TRBJ2-1 and V is TRBV7-2, with D tentatively TRBD1 (6 bases). The CDR3 runs 14 residues. CDR1 SGHTA and CDR2 FQGNSA come from the germline V gene. The ends were cut back, 1 base at V and 7 bases at J, with 11 bases in the middle. The CDR3 loop is CASSLDRVGNEQFF. In nucleotides, the CDR3 is TGTGCCAGCAGCTTAGACAGGGTGGGAAATGAGCAGTTCTTC. Supplemented by reference TRBV7-2 and TRBJ2-1, the full variable domain reads GAGVSQSPSNKVTEKGKDVELRCDPISGHTALYWYRQSLGQGLEFLIYFQGNSAPDKSGLPSDRFSAERTGGSVSTLTIQRTQQEDSAVYLCASSLDRVGNEQFFGPGTRLTVL.

This clonotype was seen a handful of times. The chain uses TRBV12-3 or TRBV12-4 and TRBJ2-1; 7 bases align to TRBD1. The CDR3 is 15 amino acids. V shed 6 bases, J shed 2 bases, and the junction held 7 bases outside the gene matches. CDR3 nucleotide sequence: TGTGCCAGCAGGACGGAGGACAGGCCCTACAATGAGCAGTTCTTC. Amino acids: CASRTEDRPYNEQFF.

This clonotype was detected many times. The CDR3 here is CASSSAVPSGEQYF. For the CDR3, the DNA is TGTGCCAGCAGCTCAGCAGTACCCTCGGGAGAGCAGTACTTC. The chain uses TRBV7-2 and TRBJ2-7, with a possible D match to TRBD2 (5 bases). In germline, CDR1 is SGHTA, CDR2 FQGNSA. The CDR3 sequence is 14 residues long. Trimming pared 4 bases from V and 7 bases from J, leaving 17 bases between. Drawing the rest from reference TRBV7-2 and TRBJ2-7, the complete variable domain is GAGVSQSPSNKVTEKGKDVELRCDPISGHTALYWYRQSLGQGLEFLIYFQGNSAPDKSGLPSDRFSAERTGGSVSTLTIQRTQQEDSAVYLCASSSAVPSGEQYFGPGTRLTVT.

This clonotype occurred many times. The J gene is TRBJ1-2, the V gene TRBV6-5; 12 bases map to TRBD1. The V gene end was trimmed by 8 bases and the J gene end by 7 bases; junction bases not matched to a gene: 5. Germline CDR1 is MNHEY and CDR2 is SVGAGI. This CDR3 spans 13 amino acids. In DNA form, the CDR3 reads TGTGCCAGCCTCCCGGGACAGGGGGCTGGCTACACCTTC. It codes for CASLPGQGAGYTF.

The chain is built from TRBV4-3 and TRBJ1-2; 7 bases are shared with TRBD1. Looked up from germline, CDR1 is LGHNA and CDR2 is YSLEER. This CDR3 comprises 17 residues. V dropped 0 bases and J dropped 7; count of bases not matched to a gene: 14. This CDR3 reads CASSQDWNYRGESGYTF. The DNA for the CDR3 is TGCGCCAGCAGCCAAGATTGGAACTACAGGGGCGAAAGTGGCTACACCTTC.

This clonotype was counted a few times. This rearrangement joins TRBV12-3 or TRBV12-4 to TRBJ1-1; D unclear. Trimming took off 8 bases at V and 6 bases at J, with 19 bases between the two ends. The CDR3 length is 14 residues. The CDR3 sequence: CASSPGPRAPEAFF. The DNA for the CDR3 is TGTGCCAGCTCCCCCGGCCCCCGCGCCCCTGAAGCTTTCTTT.

The rearrangement uses TRBV6-6 and TRBJ1-3, with D unclear. Trimming pared 2 bases from V and 1 base from J, leaving 12 bases between. The CDR3 extends over 16 amino acids. Germline CDR1 MNHNY, CDR2 SVGAGI (reference sequence). The CDR3 DNA reads as TGTGCCAGCAGTTACCCGGCTGAAGGGTCTGGAAACACCATATATTTT. Its protein is CASSYPAEGSGNTIYF.

The chain employs TRBV20-1 and TRBJ2-6; D remains unclear. V gave up 3 bases and J gave up 0 bases, with 3 bases separating them. The CDR3 sequence is 13 residues long. CDR1 and CDR2 (germline): DFQATT, SNEGSKA (reference sequence). CDR3 bases: TGCAGTGCTAGGGACTCTGGGGCCAACGTCCTGACTTTC. It specifies CSARDSGANVLTF.

This clonotype was seen only a few times. The chain combines TRBV7-2 with TRBJ1-2; tentatively, D is TRBD1 (5 bases). The germline V and J ends were trimmed by 5 bases and 8 bases, with 18 bases remaining between them. The length of the CDR3 is 14 residues. Looked up from germline, CDR1 is SGHTA and CDR2 is FQGNSA. As DNA, the CDR3 is TGTGCCAGCAGCCAGGGAGACGCCGCGCTGGGCTACACCTTC. Its translation is CASSQGDAALGYTF.

This clonotype has more than one count but fewer than ten. The chain combines TRBV29-1 with TRBJ2-7; D gene unclear. Trimming shortened V by 4 bases and J by 4 bases, and 8 bases separated the two germline ends. Germline-derived CDR1 and CDR2 are SQVTM and ANQGSEA. The CDR3 runs to 11 residues. CDR3 sequence reads: CSVVTLYEQYF. Written as DNA, the CDR3 is TGCAGCGTTGTAACGCTTTACGAGCAGTACTTC.

V and J are TRBV6-2 or TRBV6-3 and TRBJ1-1; no reliable D call. Trimming removed 0 bases at V and 4 bases at J, with 0 bases between. Germline values: CDR1 MNHEY, CDR2 SVGEGT. The CDR3 has 11 amino acids. The CDR3 protein is CASSYSTEAFF. The CDR3 coding sequence is TGTGCCAGCAGTTACTCCACTGAAGCTTTCTTT.

The chain has TRBV29-1 and TRBJ2-3; D may correspond to TRBD1 or TRBD2 (5 bases each). The V gene's germline CDR1 is SQVTM and CDR2 ANQGSEA. The CDR3 is made up of 15 amino acids. V lost 4 bases and J lost 1, with 15 bases in between. The CDR3, as DNA: TGCAGCGTTGCACGGGGCCCCGGGGGCACAGATACGCAGTATTTT. Translating it yields CSVARGPGGTDTQYF.

The chain combines TRBV28 with TRBJ1-4; D uncertain. This CDR3 is 11 amino acids long. Germline loops: CDR1 MDHEN, CDR2 SYDVKM. The ends were cut back, 6 bases at V and 5 bases at J, with 4 bases in the middle. The CDR3 bases are TGTGCCAGCAGGACCAATGAAAAACTGTTTTTT. Translation: CASRTNEKLFF.

This clonotype was seen a handful of times. The genes are TRBV28 and TRBJ1-1; 7 nucleotides agree with TRBD1. Per germline, CDR1 MDHEN and CDR2 SYDVKM. The CDR3 is 15 residues long. With 4 bases clipped from V and 6 bases from J, the junction kept 11 bases outside the gene matches. The CDR3 here is CASSSGDREVAEAFF. The CDR3 region has the DNA TGTGCCAGCAGTTCAGGCGACAGGGAAGTCGCTGAAGCTTTCTTT.

The chain uses TRBV2 and TRBJ2-7, with TRBD1 as a possible D gene (6 bases). Germline CDR1 and CDR2: SNHLY and FYNNEI. The V end lost 3 bases, the J end lost 5 bases, and 17 bases lay between the germline ends. The CDR3 is 15 residues long. The CDR3 loop is CASSDRDIQTHEQYF. The CDR3 DNA is TGTGCCAGCAGTGATAGGGACATCCAGACCCACGAGCAGTACTTC.

The chain links TRBV2 to TRBJ2-1; 8 bases are a match to TRBD2. CDR1 SNHLY and CDR2 FYNNEI come from the germline V gene. The CDR3 is made up of 18 amino acids. The junction had 18 bases not matched to a gene; V was cut back by 8 bases and J by 3 bases. For the CDR3, the DNA is TGTGCCAGCGTACCGGGACTAGACCTCCTAATGTTCTACAATGAGCAGTTCTTC. Amino acid sequence: CASVPGLDLLMFYNEQFF.

The V gene is TRBV7-6, the J gene TRBJ2-3; no definite D call. Trimming removed 2 bases at V and 3 bases at J, with 6 bases between. This CDR3 comprises 13 residues. Per the germline V gene, CDR1 is SGHVS and CDR2 is FNYEAQ. The CDR3 protein is CASSLLGTDTQYF. The CDR3, as DNA: TGTGCCAGCAGCTTATTGGGGACAGATACGCAGTATTTT.

This clonotype was picked up a small number of times. The chain links TRBV11-3 to TRBJ2-1; D possibly corresponds to TRBD2 (7 bases). The CDR3 runs to 15 residues. Trimming pared 5 bases from V and 0 bases from J, leaving 11 bases between. CDR1 is SGHNT, CDR2 YENEEA, per germline. The CDR3 bases are TGTGCCAGCAGCACCCGGGGGGCCTCCTACAATGAGCAGTTCTTC. Translating gives CASSTRGASYNEQFF.

This clonotype has more than one count but fewer than ten. The chain employs TRBV2 and TRBJ2-1; D may be TRBD1 or TRBD2 (5 bases each). V was shortened by 4 bases and J by 9 bases, with 13 bases between the two germline ends. CDR1 is SNHLY and CDR2 is FYNNEI in the germline V gene. The CDR3 is 13 residues long. CDR3 bases: TGTGCCAGCAGTGTGAGGGGCCCCGGTGAGCAGTTCTTC. It encodes CASSVRGPGEQFF. Full variable domain (rest looked up from reference TRBV2 and TRBJ2-1): EPEVTQTPSHQVTQMGQEVILRCVPISNHLYFYWYRQILGQKVEFLVSFYNNEISEKSEIFDDQFSVERPDGSNFTLKIRSTKLEDSAMYFCASSVRGPGEQFFGPGTRLTVL.

The V gene is TRBV6-5, the J gene TRBJ1-5, with D perhaps matching TRBD1 (5 bases). Between the trimmed V and J ends, which lost 0 bases and 10 bases, there was a span of 13 bases. The CDR3 has 14 amino acids. The germline CDR1 and CDR2 sequences are MNHEY and SVGAGI. CDR3 sequence: CASSYSRDVIPQHF. In DNA form, the CDR3 reads TGTGCCAGCAGTTACTCGAGGGACGTGATACCCCAGCATTTT.

This clonotype was seen only a few times. V is TRBV6-2 or TRBV6-3 and J is TRBJ1-2; no reliable D call. The V end lost 4 bases, the J end lost 5 bases, and 11 bases lay between the germline ends. CDR3 length: 13 residues. Germline assignment: CDR1 MNHEY and CDR2 SVGEGT. CDR3 sequence (DNA): TGTGCCAGCAGTTCCCTGTCCAATTATGGCTACACCTTC. This encodes CASSSLSNYGYTF.

The V gene is TRBV6-6, the J gene TRBJ1-1; D remains ambiguous. The length of the CDR3 is 12 residues. In germline, CDR1 is MNHNY, CDR2 SVGAGI (reference sequence). Between the trimmed V and J ends, which lost 2 bases and 11 bases, there was a span of 12 bases. The CDR3 DNA follows: TGTGCCAGCAGTTACCCCCCTCCCCTGGCTTTCTTT. It encodes CASSYPPPLAFF.

This chain connects TRBV21-1 to TRBJ1-1; the D call TRBD1 from the table was never checked on the DNA. TRBV21-1 is a documented pseudogene. The CDR3 runs 16 residues. In DNA, the CDR3 is TGTGCCAGCAGCAGACAGGGGGCTCGGAGTAGCACTGAAGCTTTCTTT. Its translation: CASSRQGARSSTEAFF.

The chain couples TRBV20-1 to TRBJ2-7; D uncertain. V was pared by 4 bases and J by 1 base, with 11 bases between. CDR1 and CDR2 from the germline V gene are DFQATT and SNEGSKA (reference sequence). This CDR3 comprises 13 residues. CDR3 loop: CSATPLSSYEQYF. The DNA of the CDR3 is TGCAGTGCTACCCCTCTCTCTTCCTACGAGCAGTACTTC.

The CDR3 here is CASRVPNPRDTQYF. The CDR3 DNA reads as TGTGCCAGCAGGGTACCAAATCCCAGGGATACGCAGTATTTT. The chain joins TRBV28 to TRBJ2-3, with no clear D. The length of the CDR3 is 14 residues. Germline V lookup: CDR1 MDHEN, CDR2 SYDVKM. The V end was cut by 6 bases, the J end by 6 bases, with 16 bases between.

The V gene is TRBV19, the J gene TRBJ2-3; unclear D gene. Germline loops: CDR1 LNHDA, CDR2 SQIVND (reference sequence). The V end was cut by 5 bases, the J end by 1 base, with 10 bases between. CDR3 length: 14 amino acids. CDR3 amino acids: CASSYRRGTDTQYF. CDR3 coding DNA: TGTGCCAGTAGTTATCGCCGGGGCACAGATACGCAGTATTTT.

The chain links TRBV29-1 to TRBJ2-7, with D possibly TRBD2 on 6 matching bases. The germline gives CDR1 SQVTM, CDR2 ANQGSEA. There are 13 residues in the CDR3. V was shortened by 6 bases and J by 7 bases, with 19 bases between the two germline ends. In DNA, the CDR3 is TGCAGCGTCGCCACATCGGGGGTAGGAGAGCAGTACTTC. Translation gives CSVATSGVGEQYF.

This clonotype appeared a few times. The V call is TRBV11-2, the J call TRBJ2-7; D unresolved. V was pared by 5 bases and J by 2 bases, with 19 bases between. This CDR3 contains 16 residues. In germline, CDR1 is SGHAT, CDR2 FQNNGV. The CDR3 region is CASSLSAGSVPYEQYF. DNA for the CDR3: TGTGCCAGCAGCCTATCGGCAGGCAGCGTCCCCTACGAGCAGTACTTC.